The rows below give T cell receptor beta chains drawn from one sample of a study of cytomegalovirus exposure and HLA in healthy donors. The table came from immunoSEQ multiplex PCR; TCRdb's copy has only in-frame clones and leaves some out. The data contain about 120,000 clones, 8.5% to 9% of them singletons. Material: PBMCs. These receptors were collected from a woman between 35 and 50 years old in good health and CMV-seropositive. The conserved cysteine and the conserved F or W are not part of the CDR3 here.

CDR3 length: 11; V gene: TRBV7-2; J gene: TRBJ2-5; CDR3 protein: ASSFRQEETQY
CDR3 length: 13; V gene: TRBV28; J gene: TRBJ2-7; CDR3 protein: ASSLTGGAGNEQY
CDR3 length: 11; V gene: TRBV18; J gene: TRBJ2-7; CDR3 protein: ASSGTGIYEQY
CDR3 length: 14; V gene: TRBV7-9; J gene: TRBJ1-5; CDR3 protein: ASSYDRDSSNQPQH
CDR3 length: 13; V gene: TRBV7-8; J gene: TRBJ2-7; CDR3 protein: ASSLAGTSGYEQY
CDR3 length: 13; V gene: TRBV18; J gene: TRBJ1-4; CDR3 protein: ASSPYEQGYEKLF
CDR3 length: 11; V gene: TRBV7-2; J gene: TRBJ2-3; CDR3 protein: ASSSQHTDTQY
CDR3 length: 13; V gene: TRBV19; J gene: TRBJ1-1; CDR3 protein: ASSAAGIKNTEAF
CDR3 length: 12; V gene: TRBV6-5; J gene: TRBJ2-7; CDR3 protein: ASSLGQGPFEQY
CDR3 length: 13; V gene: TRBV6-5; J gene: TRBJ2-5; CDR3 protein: ASSGWTSRQETQY
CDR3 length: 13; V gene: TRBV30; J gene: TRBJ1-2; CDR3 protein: AWSDPGLSNYGYT
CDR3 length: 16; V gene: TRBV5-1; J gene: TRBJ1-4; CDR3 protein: ASSKGQGADTTNEKLF
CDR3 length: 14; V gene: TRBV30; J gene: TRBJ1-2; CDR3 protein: AWTSGTGYYGYGYT
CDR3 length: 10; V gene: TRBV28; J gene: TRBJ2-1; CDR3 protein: ASRYRGGEQF
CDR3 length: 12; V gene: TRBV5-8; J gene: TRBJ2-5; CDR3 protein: ASSLVRGQETQY
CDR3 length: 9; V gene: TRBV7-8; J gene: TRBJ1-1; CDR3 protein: ASSATGGAF
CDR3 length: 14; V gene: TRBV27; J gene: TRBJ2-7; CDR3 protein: ASRPIGLRTAYEQY
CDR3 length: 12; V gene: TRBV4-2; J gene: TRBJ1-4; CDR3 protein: ASSRDRASEKLF
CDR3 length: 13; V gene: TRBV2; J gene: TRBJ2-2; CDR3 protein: ASSQEGRGTGELF
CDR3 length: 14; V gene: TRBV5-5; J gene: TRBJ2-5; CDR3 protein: ASSLEQFGDQETQY
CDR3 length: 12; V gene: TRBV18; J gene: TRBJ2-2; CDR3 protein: ASSPGTITGELF
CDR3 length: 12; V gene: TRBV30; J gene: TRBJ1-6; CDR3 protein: ASRAGGFNSPLH
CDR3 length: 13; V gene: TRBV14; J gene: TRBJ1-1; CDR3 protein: ASSQRGTGGAEAF
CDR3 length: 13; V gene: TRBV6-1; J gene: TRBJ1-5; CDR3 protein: ASSADRDSNQPQH
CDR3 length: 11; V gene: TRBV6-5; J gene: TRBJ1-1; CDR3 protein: ASSYDGRTEAF
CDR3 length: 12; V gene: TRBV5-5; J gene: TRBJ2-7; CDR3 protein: ASSLGQISYEQY
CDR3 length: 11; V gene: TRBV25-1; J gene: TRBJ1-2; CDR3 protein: ASSEQGTGFYT
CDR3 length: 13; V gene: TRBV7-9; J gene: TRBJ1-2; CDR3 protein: ASSLSSGSNYGYT